These 31 T cell receptor beta chains were sequenced from one sample in a study of blood T cells in healthy people across ages. Combining a sample-barcoded 5' primer with a J-beta primer mix, a second PCR ran for 7 to 11 cycles. MiXCR, run by TCRdb on the 5' RACE reads, gives a single entry per CDR3 protein. The sample lists more than 550,000 distinct CDR3 sequences, 22% occurring once. Sequenced: blood. The source is a man between 65 and 85 years old in good health.

This chain uses TRBV3-1 with TRBJ2-3; 12 bases map to TRBD2. Germline CDR1 is LGHDT and CDR2 is YNNKEL (reference sequence). This CDR3 comprises 15 residues. V was pared by 5 bases and J by 5 bases, with 5 bases of the junction left unmatched. The CDR3 loop reads CASSSRTSGVDTQYF. The CDR3 coding sequence is TGTGCCAGCAGCTCCAGGACTAGCGGGGTAGATACGCAGTATTTT.

J is TRBJ2-2 and V is TRBV11-2, with D perhaps TRBD2 (6 bases). Germline loops: CDR1 SGHAT, CDR2 FQNNGV. The V end was cut by 5 bases, the J end by 4 bases, with 14 bases between. The CDR3 is 15 residues long. The CDR3 here is CASSQRDWATGELFF. The CDR3 nucleotides read TGTGCCAGCAGCCAAAGGGACTGGGCCACCGGGGAGCTGTTTTTT.

This clonotype was seen a handful of times. The chain recombines TRBV28 with TRBJ2-5; D gene ambiguous. Germline-derived CDR1 and CDR2 are MDHEN and SYDVKM. The length of the CDR3 is 15 residues. With 7 bases removed from V and 1 base from J, the gap between germline ends came to 16 bases. The CDR3 sequence is CASTEARALQETQYF. The CDR3 DNA reads as TGTGCCAGCACCGAAGCCCGGGCCCTCCAAGAGACCCAGTACTTC.

V usage is TRBV6-5 and J usage is TRBJ2-2; 9 positions match TRBD1. The germline V gene encodes CDR1 MNHEY and CDR2 SVGAGI. J lost 3 bases, V lost 4 bases, and 9 bases had no gene match. The CDR3 has 17 amino acids. The CDR3 nucleotides read TGTGCCAGCAGTTTCCACAGGGGGCGTACGGACACCGGGGAGCTGTTTTTT. Translation: CASSFHRGRTDTGELFF.

The CDR3 nucleotides are TGTGCCTGGACCCAGGGTTCATATGGCTACACCTTC. Translating gives CAWTQGSYGYTF. This chain joins TRBV30 and TRBJ1-2; a weak D match, TRBD1 (5 bases). The CDR3 spans 12 residues. The germline gives CDR1 GTSNPN, CDR2 SVGIG (reference sequence). Trimming left V 4 bases short and J 5 bases short, with 11 bases between.

This chain joins TRBV20-1 and TRBJ2-5; no clear D gene. Near its end, the DNA agrees better with TRBJ2-7, so the J call may be wrong. The CDR3 is 15 residues long. The germline V gene has CDR1 DFQATT and CDR2 SNEGSKA (reference sequence). CDR3 coding DNA: TGCAGTGCTAGTGGGCCAGGCCTGGAACCTTACGAGCAGTACTTC. Protein sequence: CSASGPGLEPYEQYF.

This clonotype appeared once. The genes are TRBV9 and TRBJ2-1; a possible D gene is TRBD2 (5 bases). Germline V gene lookup returns CDR1 SGDLS and CDR2 YYNGEE. There are 15 residues in the CDR3. Trimming cost V 0 bases and J 2 bases, with 9 bases left between them. The CDR3: CASSVGGAAYNEQFF. As DNA, the CDR3 is TGTGCCAGCAGCGTAGGAGGAGCGGCCTACAATGAGCAGTTCTTC.

This clonotype was recorded only once. The chain couples TRBV4-3 to TRBJ2-3, with D tentatively TRBD1 or TRBD2 (6 bases each). Germline CDR1 LGHNA, CDR2 YSLEER. This CDR3 region has 15 residues. V dropped 5 bases and J dropped 4 bases, with 16 bases sitting between them. The CDR3 DNA reads as TGCGCCAGCAGCTTGGGGGGCGGGCACGCAGATACGCAGTATTTT. As protein: CASSLGGGHADTQYF.

This clonotype was counted only a few times. The chain couples TRBV12-3 or TRBV12-4 to TRBJ2-5; D gene uncertain. The CDR3 spans 14 residues. Trimming shortened V by 3 bases and J by 0 bases, and 8 bases separated the two germline ends. The CDR3 sequence is CASSFRENQETQYF. CDR3 coding DNA: TGTGCCAGCAGTTTTCGAGAAAACCAAGAGACCCAGTACTTC.

The chain links TRBV25-1 to TRBJ1-2; D gene unclear. V lost 5 bases, J lost 3 bases, and 13 bases lay in between. The germline V gene has CDR1 MGHDK and CDR2 SYGVNS. This CDR3 has 14 amino acids. The CDR3 reads CASSPLEDDYGYTF. CDR3 coding DNA: TGTGCCAGCAGTCCACTGGAGGATGACTATGGCTACACCTTC.

Only a few counts were recorded for this clonotype. The rearrangement joins TRBV5-1 to TRBJ2-5; 10 bases line up with TRBD1. Trimming took 0 bases from V and 4 from J; bases not matched to a gene: 6. Germline V gene sequence: CDR1 SGHRS, CDR2 YFSETQ. This CDR3 region has 16 residues. The CDR3 nucleotides are TGCGCCAGCAGCTTGGCGGACCGGACAGGGGGAGAGACCCAGTACTTC. Amino acid sequence: CASSLADRTGGETQYF.

This clonotype has at least ten counts. The chain joins TRBV4-1 to TRBJ2-1; D may match TRBD1 or TRBD2 (6 bases each). The germline gives CDR1 MGHRA, CDR2 YSYEKL. V was pared by 5 bases and J by 10 bases, with 18 bases between. CDR3 length equals 14 residues. CDR3 DNA sequence: TGCGCCAGCAGCAACGGACAGCTGGGGGGAGAGCAGTTCTTC. This codes for CASSNGQLGGEQFF.

This clonotype was counted a few times. The V gene is TRBV12-3 or TRBV12-4, the J gene TRBJ1-2, with D maybe TRBD1 (6 bases). The CDR3 spans 13 residues. V lost 1 base, J lost 8 bases, and 11 bases lay in between. The CDR3 is CASSLGGQAGYTF. CDR3 nucleotide sequence: TGTGCCAGCAGTTTAGGGGGGCAGGCGGGCTACACCTTC.

This clonotype appeared a few times. The chain is built from TRBV3-1 and TRBJ2-3, with D possibly being TRBD2 (6 bases). V dropped 10 bases and J dropped 3 bases, with 20 bases sitting between them. CDR3 length: 15 amino acids. CDR1 and CDR2 (germline): LGHDT, YNNKEL (reference sequence). CDR3 sequence reads: CAISNGGVGTDTQYF. CDR3 sequence (DNA): TGTGCCATTTCGAACGGGGGTGTTGGTACAGATACGCAGTATTTT.

The chain has TRBV3-1 and TRBJ1-1; D might be TRBD1 (5 bases). The CDR3 runs 13 residues. The germline V gene encodes CDR1 LGHDT and CDR2 YNNKEL (reference sequence). V lost 3 bases and J 3 bases, leaving 8 bases between the germline ends. The CDR3 DNA sequence: TGTGCCAGCAGCCAGGGGCGGGACACTGAAGCTTTCTTT. Encoded protein: CASSQGRDTEAFF.

The sample holds a few counts of this clonotype. The chain uses TRBV3-1 and TRBJ2-5; D not resolved. The CDR3 consists of 12 residues. Germline values: CDR1 LGHDT, CDR2 YNNKEL (reference sequence). Deletions cut 4 bases from V and 5 bases from J, with 8 bases between. In DNA form, the CDR3 reads TGTGCCAGCAGCCCAAAGCCGGAGACCCAGTACTTC. Translation gives CASSPKPETQYF.

At least ten counts were recorded for this clonotype. The chain joins TRBV12-3 or TRBV12-4 to TRBJ1-2; D may be TRBD1 (6 bases). The CDR3 is made up of 13 amino acids. The V gene lost 5 bases and the J gene lost 5 bases, with 12 bases spanning the gap. CDR3 in DNA: TGTGCCAGCAGTCCCCAGGGGTCATATGGCTACACCTTC. Its protein is CASSPQGSYGYTF.

The CDR3 DNA reads TGCCTAGTAAGGTGGGGGGGCCTCAATGAGCAGTTCTTC. This encodes CLVRWGGLNEQFF. The chain has TRBV20-1 and TRBJ2-1; possible D gene TRBD2, 7 bases. CDR3 size: 13 residues. Germline loops: CDR1 DFQATT, CDR2 SNEGSKA (reference sequence).

This clonotype was counted a few times. This chain uses TRBV20-1 with TRBJ1-1; D is ambiguous. CDR1 is DFQATT and CDR2 is SNEGSKA in the germline V gene (reference sequence). Trimming removed 8 bases at V and 0 bases at J, with 13 bases between. This CDR3 is 13 amino acids long. The CDR3 DNA sequence: TGCAGTACAAGCGGGTGGGTGAACACTGAAGCTTTCTTT. Translation: CSTSGWVNTEAFF.

The table lists this clonotype with many counts. The gene calls are TRBV4-2 and TRBJ1-4; D gene uncertain. Germline CDR1 and CDR2: LGHNA and YNFKEQ. Trimming pared 2 bases from V and 6 bases from J, leaving 16 bases between. The CDR3 runs 16 residues. This chain's CDR3 is CASSQQDPGSYEKLFF. The CDR3 region has the DNA TGTGCCAGCAGCCAACAGGACCCAGGATCGTATGAAAAACTGTTTTTT.

The chain employs TRBV10-2 and TRBJ2-7; 10 bases align to TRBD2. The CDR3 consists of 14 residues. The V gene's germline CDR1 is WSHSY and CDR2 SAAADI. V dropped 6 bases and J dropped 3; count of bases not matched to a gene: 5. DNA of the CDR3: TGCGCCAGCAGGTACGGGACTAGCGTCTACGAGCAGTACTTC. It encodes CASRYGTSVYEQYF.

With respect to this clonotype: Because it lacks the conserved phenylalanine or tryptophan at the end, this CDR3 is likely a read error. The chain uses TRBV18 and TRBJ1-2; D is undetermined. Germline V CDR1 and CDR2: KGHSH, LQKENI. The CDR3 has 13 amino acids. V shed 4 bases and J shed 8 bases, with 14 bases lying between them. CDR3 residues: CASSLGPEGGYTL. In DNA, the CDR3 is TGTGCCAGCTCACTCGGGCCCGAGGGAGGCTACACCCTC.

The chain recombines TRBV5-1 with TRBJ2-1, with D perhaps matching TRBD1 (6 bases). The end of the DNA fits TRBJ2-7 better, so the J call may be wrong. There are 14 residues in the CDR3. Germline CDR1 and CDR2: SGHRS and YFSETQ. The CDR3 bases are TGCGCCAGCAGCCCGTTACCGGGACAAGGAGAGCAGTACTTC. This sequence encodes CASSPLPGQGEQYF.

The chain has TRBV7-9 and TRBJ2-1; 7 bases fit TRBD2. The CDR3 sequence is 14 residues long. Germline CDR1 reads SEHNR; CDR2 reads FQNEAQ (reference sequence). The ends lost 7 bases at V and 2 bases at J; junction bases unmatched: 5. The CDR3 loop reads CASTTGRAYNEQFF. CDR3 sequence (DNA): TGTGCCAGCACGACGGGGAGGGCCTACAATGAGCAGTTCTTC.

CDR3 in DNA: TGTGCCAGCAGCCAATGGGGGCTAGCGGACCAAGAGACCCAGTACTTC. Translating gives CASSQWGLADQETQYF. The chain employs TRBV3-1 and TRBJ2-5; D perhaps matches TRBD2 (7 bases). This CDR3 spans 16 amino acids. Trimming stripped 2 bases from V and 0 bases from J, with 13 bases between. CDR1 is LGHDT, CDR2 YNNKEL, per germline (reference sequence).

J is TRBJ2-7 and V is TRBV3-1; the match to TRBD2 covers 11 bases. The V gene's germline CDR1 is LGHDT and CDR2 YNNKEL (reference sequence). Losses at the gene ends were 5 bases for V and 0 bases for J; bases not matched to a gene: 3. The CDR3 runs to 15 residues. The CDR3 sequence is CASSTLAGASYEQYF. CDR3 sequence (DNA): TGTGCCAGCAGCACACTAGCGGGGGCCTCCTACGAGCAGTACTTC.

This rearrangement joins TRBV7-2 to TRBJ2-7; D may be TRBD2 (6 bases). Per germline, CDR1 SGHTA and CDR2 FQGNSA. V was clipped by 5 bases and J by 4 bases, with 18 bases between them. The CDR3 spans 15 residues. CDR3 sequence (DNA): TGTGCCAGCAGCAATAGGGGCGGGGAGACTTACGAGCAGTACTTC. Encoded protein: CASSNRGGETYEQYF.

The chain joins TRBV6-6 to TRBJ2-7; D is uncertain. V was clipped by 1 base and J by 5 bases, with 9 bases between them. This CDR3 is built from 13 residues. Looked up from germline, CDR1 is MNHNY and CDR2 is SVGAGI (reference sequence). CDR3 bases: TGTGCCAGCAGTTACTATAGGTCCCACGAGCAGTACGTC. Translation gives CASSYYRSHEQYV.

This sequence joins TRBV7-9 and TRBJ2-7; TRBD1 is a possible D gene (5 bases). With 5 bases removed from V and 0 bases from J, the gap between germline ends came to 14 bases. The CDR3 sequence is 15 residues long. The V gene's germline CDR1 is SEHNR and CDR2 FQNEAQ (reference sequence). The CDR3 DNA sequence: TGTGCCAGCAGCCCCCAAGGGGCTAGCTCCTACGAGCAGTACTTC. This gives the protein CASSPQGASSYEQYF.

V and J are TRBV6-2 or TRBV6-3 and TRBJ2-5; the D gene is possibly TRBD1 (6 bases). Matching the DNA end better, TRBJ2-7 makes the J call doubtful. Germline V lookup: CDR1 MNHEY, CDR2 SVGEGT. The CDR3 length is 13 residues. Written as DNA, the CDR3 is TGTGCCAGCAGTGAACAGGGAGACTACGAGCAGTACTTC. This encodes CASSEQGDYEQYF.

The chain has TRBV7-2 and TRBJ1-2; D call uncertain. V dropped 1 base and J dropped 6 bases, with 15 bases sitting between them. CDR3 length equals 15 residues. CDR1 and CDR2 (germline): SGHTA, FQGNSA. CDR3 sequence reads: CASSLEKSGIHGYTF. The CDR3 bases are TGTGCCAGCAGCTTAGAGAAATCGGGGATCCATGGCTACACCTTC.